This TCR beta chain derives from a study of shared clonotypes between healthy human individuals. About the research overall: Donor ages ranged 18 to 49 years: a couple of women, a few men.

Unsorted PBMC DNA sequencing spanned ten immunoSEQ deep assay plates. Sequenced by immunoSEQ multiplex PCR; TCRdb stores in-frame clones only, minus some. The top ten clones hold 13% of a sample with roughly 490,000 clones, 75% to 85% of them seen once. After removal of 3 bases from V and 7 bases from J, the junction contained 4 bases not matched to a gene. This CDR3 contains 14 residues. Germline values: CDR1 GTSNPN, CDR2 SVGIG (reference sequence). Genomic DNA from unsorted samples was obtained from approximately 96 million PBMCs (per sample). The source is a woman aged 40 to 55 in good health. Some clones in this sample may be carry-over from other donors' samples. The sequenced sample consisted of PBMCs. The chain is built from TRBV30 and TRBJ1-4; 11 nucleotides align to TRBD1. The chain's CDR3 is CAWRGTGGSEKLFF. In DNA form, the CDR3 reads TGTGCCTGGAGGGGGACAGGGGGTAGTGAAAAACTGTTTTTT.